The 2 T cell receptor beta chains reported below all come from one sample, sequenced in a study of blood T cell repertoires in COVID-19. This table comes from immunoSEQ multiplex PCR, and its TCRdb copy is limited to in-frame clones, with some not included. The repertoire includes about 230,000 clones, around 78% of them detected once, and around 2.6% sits in the top ten. Sequenced sample: peripheral blood. The receptors were gathered from a woman between 65 and 79 years old with active or convalescent COVID-19.

This sequence joins TRBV28 and TRBJ2-7, with 7 bases aligning to TRBD2. The J segment lost 1 base and the V segment lost 5 bases, leaving 2 bases of the junction unmatched. Germline CDR1 reads MDHEN; CDR2 reads SYDVKM. There are 13 residues in the CDR3. CDR3 in amino acids: CASSVGGSYEQYF. The CDR3 nucleotides are TGTGCCAGCAGTGTGGGGGGGTCCTACGAGCAGTACTTC.

The chain employs TRBV3-1 (or the pseudogene TRBV3-2) and TRBJ2-5; TRBD2 aligns across 7 bases. CDR3 length equals 14 residues. Germline V lookup: CDR1 LGHDT, CDR2 YNNKEL (reference sequence). V shed 1 base and J 3 bases; nucleotides not matched to a gene: 2. The CDR3 DNA follows: TGTGCCAGCAGCCAAGCCAGCGGGAAAGAGACCCAGTACTTC. It codes for CASSQASGKETQYF.